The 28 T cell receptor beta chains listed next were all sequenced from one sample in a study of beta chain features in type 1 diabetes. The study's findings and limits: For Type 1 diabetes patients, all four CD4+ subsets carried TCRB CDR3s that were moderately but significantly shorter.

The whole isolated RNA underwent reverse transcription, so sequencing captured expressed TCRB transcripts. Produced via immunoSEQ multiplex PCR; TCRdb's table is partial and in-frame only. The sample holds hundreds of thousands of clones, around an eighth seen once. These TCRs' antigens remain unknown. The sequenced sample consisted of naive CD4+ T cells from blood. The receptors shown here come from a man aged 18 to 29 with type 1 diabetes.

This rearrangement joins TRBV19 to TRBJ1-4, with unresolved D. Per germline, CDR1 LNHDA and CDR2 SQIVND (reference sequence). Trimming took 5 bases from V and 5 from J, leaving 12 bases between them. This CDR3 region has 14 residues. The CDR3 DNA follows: TGTGCCAGTAGTCTCAGCCCTACGAATGAAAAACTGTTTTTT. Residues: CASSLSPTNEKLFF. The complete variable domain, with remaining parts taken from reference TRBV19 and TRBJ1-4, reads DGGITQSPKYLFRKEGQNVTLSCEQNLNHDAMYWYRQDPGQGLRLIYYSQIVNDFQKGDIAEGYSVSREKKESFPLTVTSAQKNPTAFYLCASSLSPTNEKLFFGSGTQLSVL.

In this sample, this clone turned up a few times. CDR3 loop: CASSLSISGANVLTF. Here the CDR3 DNA reads TGTGCCAGCAGCTTAAGTATCTCTGGGGCCAACGTCCTGACTTTC. This chain joins TRBV13 and TRBJ2-6; D not resolved. Germline values: CDR1 PRHDT, CDR2 FYEKMQ (reference sequence). This CDR3 has 15 residues. V was cut by 2 bases and J by 0 bases, with 5 bases left in between. The full variable domain, with the rest looked up from reference TRBV13 and TRBJ2-6, is AAGVIQSPRHLIKEKRETATLKCYPIPRHDTVYWYQQGPGQDPQFLISFYEKMQSDKGSIPDRFSAQQFSDYHSELNMSSLELGDSALYFCASSLSISGANVLTFGAGSRLTVL.

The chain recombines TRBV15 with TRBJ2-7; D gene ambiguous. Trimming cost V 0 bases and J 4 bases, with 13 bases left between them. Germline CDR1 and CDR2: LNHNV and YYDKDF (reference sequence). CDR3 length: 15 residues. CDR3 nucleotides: TGTGCCACCAGCAGAGATTCGGGCGCAGCTTACGAGCAGTACTTC. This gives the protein CATSRDSGAAYEQYF.

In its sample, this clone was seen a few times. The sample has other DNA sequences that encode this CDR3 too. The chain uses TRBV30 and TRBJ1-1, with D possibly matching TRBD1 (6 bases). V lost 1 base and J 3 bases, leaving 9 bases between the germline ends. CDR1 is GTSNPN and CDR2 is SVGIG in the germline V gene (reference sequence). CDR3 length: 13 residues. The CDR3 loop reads CAWSASGDTEAFF. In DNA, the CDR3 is TGTGCCTGGAGTGCTTCAGGGGACACTGAAGCTTTCTTT.

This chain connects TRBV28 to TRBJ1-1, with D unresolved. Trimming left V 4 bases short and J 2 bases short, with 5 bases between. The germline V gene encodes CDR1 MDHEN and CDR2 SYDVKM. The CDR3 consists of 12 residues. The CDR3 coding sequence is TGTGCCAGCAGTTCCGGAAACACTGAAGCTTTCTTT. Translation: CASSSGNTEAFF.

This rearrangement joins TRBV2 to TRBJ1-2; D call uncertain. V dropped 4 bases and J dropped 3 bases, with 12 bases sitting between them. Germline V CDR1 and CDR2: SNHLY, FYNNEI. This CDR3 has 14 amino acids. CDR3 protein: CASSGPGIDYGYTF. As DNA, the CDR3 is TGTGCCAGCAGTGGACCCGGCATCGACTATGGCTACACCTTC.

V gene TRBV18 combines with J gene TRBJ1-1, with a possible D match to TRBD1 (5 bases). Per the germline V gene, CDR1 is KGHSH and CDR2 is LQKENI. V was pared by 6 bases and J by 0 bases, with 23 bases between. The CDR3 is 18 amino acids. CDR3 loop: CASSQARQGNFMNTEAFF. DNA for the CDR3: TGTGCCAGCTCCCAAGCTCGCCAGGGCAACTTCATGAACACTGAAGCTTTCTTT.

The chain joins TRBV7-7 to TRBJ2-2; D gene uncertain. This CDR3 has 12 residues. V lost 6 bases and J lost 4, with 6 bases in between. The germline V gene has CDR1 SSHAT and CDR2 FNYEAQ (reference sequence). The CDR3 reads CASRESTGELFF. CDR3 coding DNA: TGTGCCAGCAGGGAAAGCACCGGGGAGCTGTTTTTT. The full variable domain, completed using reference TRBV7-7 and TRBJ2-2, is GAGVSQSPRYKVTKRGQDVTLRCDPISSHATLYWYQQALGQGPEFLTYFNYEAQPDKSGLPSDRFSAERPEGSISTLTIQRTEQRDSAMYRCASRESTGELFFGEGSRLTVL.

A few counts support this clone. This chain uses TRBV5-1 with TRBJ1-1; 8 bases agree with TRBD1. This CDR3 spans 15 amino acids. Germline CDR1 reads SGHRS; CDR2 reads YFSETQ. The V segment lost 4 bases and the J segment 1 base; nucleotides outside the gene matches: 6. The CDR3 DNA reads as TGCGCCAGCAGCCCGCAGGGGGCCGAGAACACTGAAGCTTTCTTT. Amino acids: CASSPQGAENTEAFF.

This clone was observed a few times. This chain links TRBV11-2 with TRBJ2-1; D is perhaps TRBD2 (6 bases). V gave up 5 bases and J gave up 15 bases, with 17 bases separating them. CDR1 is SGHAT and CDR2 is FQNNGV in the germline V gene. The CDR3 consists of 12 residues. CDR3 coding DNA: TGTGCCAGCAGCCCGCAGGGCCTGGAGGGGTTCTTC. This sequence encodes CASSPQGLEGFF.

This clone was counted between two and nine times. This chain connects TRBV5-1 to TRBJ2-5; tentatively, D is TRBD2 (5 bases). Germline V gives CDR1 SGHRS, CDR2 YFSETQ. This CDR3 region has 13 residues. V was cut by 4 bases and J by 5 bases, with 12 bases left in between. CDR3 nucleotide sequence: TGCGCCAGCAGCGCGGGCCTCGGGGAGACCCAGTACTTC. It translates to CASSAGLGETQYF.

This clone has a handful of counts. The CDR3 loop reads CSVLETAYEQYF. The CDR3 DNA sequence: TGCAGCGTTTTGGAGACAGCCTACGAGCAGTACTTC. The chain couples TRBV29-1 to TRBJ2-7; weak D call: TRBD1 (5 bases). Trimming stripped 5 bases from V and 2 bases from J, with 10 bases between. The V gene's germline CDR1 is SQVTM and CDR2 ANQGSEA. The CDR3 is made up of 12 amino acids.

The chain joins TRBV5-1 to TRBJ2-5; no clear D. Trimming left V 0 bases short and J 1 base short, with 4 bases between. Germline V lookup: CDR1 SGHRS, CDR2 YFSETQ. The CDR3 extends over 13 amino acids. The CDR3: CASSLVLQETQYF. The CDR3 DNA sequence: TGCGCCAGCAGCTTGGTGCTCCAAGAGACCCAGTACTTC.

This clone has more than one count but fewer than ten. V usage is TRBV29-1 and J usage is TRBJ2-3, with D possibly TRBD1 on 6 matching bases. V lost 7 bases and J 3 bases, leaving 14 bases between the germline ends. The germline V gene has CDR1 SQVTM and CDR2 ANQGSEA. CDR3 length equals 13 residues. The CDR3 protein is CSATQGWTDTQYF. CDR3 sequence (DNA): TGCAGCGCTACACAGGGTTGGACAGATACGCAGTATTTT.

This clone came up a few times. The CDR3 sequence is CASNRYGDGYGYTF. CDR3 DNA: TGCGCCAGCAACCGATACGGGGACGGCTATGGCTACACCTTC. The chain couples TRBV5-1 to TRBJ1-2; D might be TRBD1 (5 bases). Looked up from germline, CDR1 is SGHRS and CDR2 is YFSETQ. The length of the CDR3 is 14 residues. V was pared by 6 bases and J by 4 bases, with 16 bases between. Complete variable domain (other parts from reference TRBV5-1 and TRBJ1-2): KAGVTQTPRYLIKTRGQQVTLSCSPISGHRSVSWYQQTPGQGLQFLFEYFSETQRNKGNFPGRFSGRQFSNSRSEMNVSTLELGDSALYLCASNRYGDGYGYTFGSGTRLTVV.

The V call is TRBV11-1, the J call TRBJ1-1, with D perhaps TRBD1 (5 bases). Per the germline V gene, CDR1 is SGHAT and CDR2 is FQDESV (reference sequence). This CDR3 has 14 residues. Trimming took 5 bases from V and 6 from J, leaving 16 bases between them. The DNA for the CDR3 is TGTGCCAGCAGCCCTCGGGGCCTCAGGGCTGAAGCTTTCTTT. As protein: CASSPRGLRAEAFF.

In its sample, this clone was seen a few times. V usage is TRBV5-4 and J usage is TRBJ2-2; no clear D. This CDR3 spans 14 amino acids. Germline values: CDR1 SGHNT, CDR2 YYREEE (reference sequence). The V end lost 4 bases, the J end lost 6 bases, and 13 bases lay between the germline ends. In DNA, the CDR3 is TGTGCCAGCAGCCCGGACCGCTGGGCCGGGGAGCTGTTTTTT. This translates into CASSPDRWAGELFF.

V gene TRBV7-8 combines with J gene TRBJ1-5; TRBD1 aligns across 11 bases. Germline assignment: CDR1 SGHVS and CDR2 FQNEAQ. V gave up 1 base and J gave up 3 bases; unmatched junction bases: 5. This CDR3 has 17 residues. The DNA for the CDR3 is TGTGCCAGCAGCTTAGGGAGGACAGGGGGCTACAATCAGCCCCAGCATTTT. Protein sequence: CASSLGRTGGYNQPQHF.

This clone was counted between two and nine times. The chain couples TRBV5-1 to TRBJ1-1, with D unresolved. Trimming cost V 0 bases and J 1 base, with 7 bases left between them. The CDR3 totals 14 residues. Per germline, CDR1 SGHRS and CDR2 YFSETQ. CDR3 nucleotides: TGCGCCAGCAGCTTGGGGTCGGCGAACACTGAAGCTTTCTTT. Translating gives CASSLGSANTEAFF.

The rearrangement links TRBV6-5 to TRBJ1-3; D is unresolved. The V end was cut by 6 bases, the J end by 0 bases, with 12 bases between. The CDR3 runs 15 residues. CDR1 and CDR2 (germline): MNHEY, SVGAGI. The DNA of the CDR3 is TGTGCCAGCAGGGTCAGTGGGAGCTCTGGAAACACCATATATTTT. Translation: CASRVSGSSGNTIYF.

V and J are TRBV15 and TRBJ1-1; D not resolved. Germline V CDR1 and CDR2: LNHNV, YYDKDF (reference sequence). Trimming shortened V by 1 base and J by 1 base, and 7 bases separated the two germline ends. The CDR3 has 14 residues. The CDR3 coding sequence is TGTGCCACCAGCAGAGTCAGCGGGAACACTGAAGCTTTCTTT. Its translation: CATSRVSGNTEAFF.

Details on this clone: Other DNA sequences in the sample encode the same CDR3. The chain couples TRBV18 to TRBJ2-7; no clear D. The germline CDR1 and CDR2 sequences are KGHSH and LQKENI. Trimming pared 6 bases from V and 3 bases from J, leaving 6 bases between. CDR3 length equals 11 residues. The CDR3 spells CASSSNYEQYF. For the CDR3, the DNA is TGTGCCAGCTCGTCGAACTACGAGCAGTACTTC.

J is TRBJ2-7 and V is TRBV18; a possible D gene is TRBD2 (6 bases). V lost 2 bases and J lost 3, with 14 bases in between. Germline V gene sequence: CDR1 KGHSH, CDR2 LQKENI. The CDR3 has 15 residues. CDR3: CASSPVRAGIYEQYF. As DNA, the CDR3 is TGTGCCAGCTCACCAGTTCGGGCGGGAATCTACGAGCAGTACTTC.

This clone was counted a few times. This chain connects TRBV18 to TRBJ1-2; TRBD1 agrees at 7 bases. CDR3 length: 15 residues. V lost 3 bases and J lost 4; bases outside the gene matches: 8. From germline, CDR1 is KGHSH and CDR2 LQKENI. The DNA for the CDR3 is TGTGCCAGCTCACCCCAACCGGGACAGCTCTATGGCTACACCTTC. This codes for CASSPQPGQLYGYTF.

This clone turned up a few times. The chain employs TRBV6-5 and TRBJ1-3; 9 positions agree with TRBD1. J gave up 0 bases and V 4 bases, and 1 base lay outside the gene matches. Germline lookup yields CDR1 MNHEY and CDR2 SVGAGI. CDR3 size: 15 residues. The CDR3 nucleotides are TGTGCCAGCAGTTCGACAGGGGGCTCTGGAAACACCATATATTTT. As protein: CASSSTGGSGNTIYF.

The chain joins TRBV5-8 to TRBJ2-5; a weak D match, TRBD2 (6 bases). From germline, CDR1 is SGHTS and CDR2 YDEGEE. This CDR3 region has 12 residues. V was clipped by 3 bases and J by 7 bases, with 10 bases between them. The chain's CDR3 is CASSWDSGTQYF. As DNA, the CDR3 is TGTGCCAGCAGCTGGGACTCTGGGACCCAGTACTTC. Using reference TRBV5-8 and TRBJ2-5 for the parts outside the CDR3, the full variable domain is EAGVTQSPTHLIKTRGQQATLRCSPISGHTSVYWYQQALGLGLQFLLWYDEGEERNRGNFPPRFSGRQFPNYSSELNVNALELEDSALYLCASSWDSGTQYFGPGTRLLVL.

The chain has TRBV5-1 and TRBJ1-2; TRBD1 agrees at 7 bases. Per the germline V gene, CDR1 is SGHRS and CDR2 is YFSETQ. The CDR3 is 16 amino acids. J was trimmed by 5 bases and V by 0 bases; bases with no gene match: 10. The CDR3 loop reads CASSLESLRQGYGYTF. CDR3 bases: TGCGCCAGCAGCTTGGAAAGTCTAAGACAGGGATATGGCTACACCTTC.

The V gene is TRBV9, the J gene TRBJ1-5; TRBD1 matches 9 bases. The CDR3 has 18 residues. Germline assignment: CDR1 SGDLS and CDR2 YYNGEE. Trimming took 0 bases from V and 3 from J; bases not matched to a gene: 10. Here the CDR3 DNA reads TGTGCCAGCAGCGTAGGCACAGGGGGCGCGGACCTCAATCAGCCCCAGCATTTT. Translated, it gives CASSVGTGGADLNQPQHF. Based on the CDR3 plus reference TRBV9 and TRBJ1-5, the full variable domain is DSGVTQTPKHLITATGQRVTLRCSPRSGDLSVYWYQQSLDQGLQFLIQYYNGEERAKGNILERFSAQQFPDLHSELNLSSLELGDSALYFCASSVGTGGADLNQPQHFGDGTRLSIL.